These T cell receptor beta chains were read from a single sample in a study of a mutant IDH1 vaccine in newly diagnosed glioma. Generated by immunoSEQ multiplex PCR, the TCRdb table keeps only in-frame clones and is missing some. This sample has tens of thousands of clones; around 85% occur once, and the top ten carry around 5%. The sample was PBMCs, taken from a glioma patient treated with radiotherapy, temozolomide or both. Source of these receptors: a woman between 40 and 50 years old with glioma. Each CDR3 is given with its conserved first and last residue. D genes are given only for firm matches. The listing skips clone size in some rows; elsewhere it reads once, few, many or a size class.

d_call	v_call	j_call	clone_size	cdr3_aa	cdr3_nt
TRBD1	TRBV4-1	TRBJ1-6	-	CASSLRTGANNSPLHF	TGCGCCAGCAGCCTTAGAACAGGGGCAAATAATTCACCCCTCCACTTT
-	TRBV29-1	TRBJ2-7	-	CSVEVLQGRYEQYF	TGCAGCGTTGAAGTGTTACAGGGGAGGTACGAGCAGTACTTC
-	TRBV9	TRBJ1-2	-	CASSGGGVWYGYTF	TGTGCCAGCAGCGGTGGGGGGGTATGGTATGGCTACACCTTC
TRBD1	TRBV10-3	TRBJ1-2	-	CASRGTGNYGYTF	TGTGCCTCCCGCGGGACAGGCAACTATGGCTACACCTTC
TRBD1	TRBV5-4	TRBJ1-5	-	CASSSGGGSNQPQHF	TGTGCCAGCAGTTCAGGGGGCGGAAGCAATCAGCCCCAGCATTTT
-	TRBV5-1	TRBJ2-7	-	CASSLATGTKYF	TGCGCCAGCAGCTTGGCGACGGGAACTAAGTACTTC
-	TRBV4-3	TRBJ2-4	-	CASSQGKAGVNIQYF	TGCGCCAGCAGCCAAGGAAAGGCAGGGGTAAACATTCAGTACTTC
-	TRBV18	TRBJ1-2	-	CASSPIPRGPTVGYTF	TGTGCCAGCTCACCAATCCCCCGAGGCCCGACTGTTGGCTACACCTTC
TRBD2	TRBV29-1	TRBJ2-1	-	CSTRTSGPYNEQFF	TGCAGCACCCGGACTAGCGGTCCCTACAATGAGCAGTTCTTC
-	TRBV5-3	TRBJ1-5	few	CARSPGRTTTKYSNQPQHF	TGTGCCAGAAGCCCCGGGCGGACCACGACCAAATATAGCAATCAGCCCCAGCATTTT
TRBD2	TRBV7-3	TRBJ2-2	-	CASSAGGRDTGELFF	TGTGCCAGCAGCGCGGGAGGCCGGGACACCGGGGAGCTGTTTTTT
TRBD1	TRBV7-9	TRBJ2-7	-	CASSFARDRGHEQYF	TGTGCCAGCAGCTTTGCCCGGGACAGGGGCCACGAGCAGTACTTC
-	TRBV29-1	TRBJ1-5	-	CSVKLTGPGQPQHF	TGCAGCGTTAAATTAACAGGGCCGGGTCAGCCCCAGCATTTT
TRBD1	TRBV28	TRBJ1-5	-	CASIADRYNQPQHF	TGTGCCAGCATTGCGGACAGGTACAATCAGCCCCAGCATTTT
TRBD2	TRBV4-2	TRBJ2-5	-	CASSRGGGDSQETQYF	TGTGCCAGCAGCCGCGGGGGAGGGGACTCTCAAGAGACCCAGTACTTC
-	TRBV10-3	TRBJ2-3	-	CAISEDGLGDTQYF	TGTGCCATCAGTGAAGACGGGCTCGGGGATACGCAGTATTTT
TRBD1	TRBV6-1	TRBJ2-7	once	CASSRDRVDEQYF	TGTGCCAGCAGTCGGGACAGGGTGGACGAGCAGTACTTC
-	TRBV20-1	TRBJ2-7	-	CSVGVDYEQYF	TGCAGTGTCGGAGTAGACTACGAGCAGTACTTC
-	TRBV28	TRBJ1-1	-	CASTLGGTEAFF	TGTGCCAGCACCCTCGGGGGCACTGAAGCTTTCTTT
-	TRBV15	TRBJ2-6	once	CATSRGRNSGANVLTF	TGTGCCACCAGCAGGGGGCGCAACTCTGGGGCCAACGTCCTGACTTTC
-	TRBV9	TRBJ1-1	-	CASSVVALGNTEAFF	TGTGCCAGCAGCGTAGTGGCCCTGGGGAACACTGAAGCTTTCTTT
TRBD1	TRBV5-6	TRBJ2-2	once	CASSLGTGSFNTGELFF	TGTGCCAGCAGCTTGGGGACAGGGAGTTTTAACACCGGGGAGCTGTTTTTT
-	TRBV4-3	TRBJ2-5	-	CASSQDRVGETQYF	TGCGCCAGCAGCCAAGATCGGGTCGGGGAGACCCAGTACTTC
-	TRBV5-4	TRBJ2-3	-	CASSPERGTDTQYF	TGTGCCAGCAGCCCCGAGAGGGGCACAGATACGCAGTATTTT
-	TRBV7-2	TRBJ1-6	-	CASSLVHGVDSPLHF	TGTGCCAGCAGCTTAGTACATGGGGTTGATTCACCCCTCCACTTT
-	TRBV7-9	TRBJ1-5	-	CASSKGSLGARPDQPQHF	TGTGCCAGCAGCAAAGGGTCCCTAGGGGCTCGTCCCGATCAGCCCCAGCATTTT
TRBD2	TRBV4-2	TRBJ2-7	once	CASSQRAGGPGEQYF	TGTGCCAGCAGCCAGAGAGCGGGGGGGCCAGGCGAGCAGTACTTC
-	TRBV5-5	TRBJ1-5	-	CASSHTGPQPQHF	TGTGCCAGCAGTCACACAGGGCCTCAGCCCCAGCATTTT
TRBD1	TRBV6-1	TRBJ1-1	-	CASSTDRVSTEAFF	TGTGCCAGCAGTACAGACAGGGTTTCCACTGAAGCTTTCTTT
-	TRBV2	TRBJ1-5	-	CASSESLYSNQPQHF	TGTGCCAGCAGTGAATCTCTTTATAGCAATCAGCCCCAGCATTTT
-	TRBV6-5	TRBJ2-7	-	CASSYRGSYEQYF	TGTGCCAGCAGTTACAGGGGCAGCTACGAGCAGTACTTC
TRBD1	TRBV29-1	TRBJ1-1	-	CSVEDTPDRGLTEAFF	TGCAGCGTTGAAGACACGCCCGACAGGGGGCTTACTGAAGCTTTCTTT
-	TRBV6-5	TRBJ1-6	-	CASSYAGLISSPLHF	TGTGCCAGCAGTTACGCGGGACTGATAAGTTCACCCCTCCACTTT
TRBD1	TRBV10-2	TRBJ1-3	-	CASSTTGVSGNTIYF	TGCGCCAGCAGTACGACAGGGGTATCTGGAAACACCATATATTTT
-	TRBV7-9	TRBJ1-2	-	CASSFLSKIGPRGGYTF	TGTGCCAGCAGCTTTCTATCGAAGATTGGACCTCGAGGTGGCTACACCTTC
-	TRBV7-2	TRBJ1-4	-	CASSLSQGGGEKLFF	TGTGCCAGCAGCTTATCACAGGGAGGAGGAGAAAAACTGTTTTTT
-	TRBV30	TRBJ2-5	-	CAWSRGGAKTQYF	TGTGCCTGGAGTCGCGGGGGCGCGAAGACCCAGTACTTC
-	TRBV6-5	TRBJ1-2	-	CASSYYPQGGYGYTF	TGTGCCAGCAGTTATTATCCACAGGGCGGCTATGGCTACACCTTC
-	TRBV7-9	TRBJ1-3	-	CASSTLGSGTGNTIYF	TGTGCCAGCAGTACTCTCGGCTCCGGTACTGGAAACACCATATATTTT
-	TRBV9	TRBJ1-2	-	CASSVQGYGYTF	TGTGCCAGCAGCGTACAGGGTTATGGCTACACCTTC
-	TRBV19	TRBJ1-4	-	CASTRGDNEKLFF	TGTGCCAGTACCAGGGGAGATAATGAAAAACTGTTTTTT
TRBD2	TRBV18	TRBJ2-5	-	CASSNSGSPQETQYF	TGTGCCAGCTCAAATAGCGGGAGTCCCCAAGAGACCCAGTACTTC
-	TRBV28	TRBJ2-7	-	CASSVALGYEQYF	TGTGCCAGCAGCGTAGCCCTCGGTTACGAGCAGTACTTC
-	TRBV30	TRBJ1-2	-	CAWRAQVSANYGYTF	TGTGCCTGGAGGGCACAGGTTTCAGCTAACTATGGCTACACCTTC
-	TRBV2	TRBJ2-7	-	CASGKESGFYEQYF	TGTGCCAGTGGGAAAGAATCAGGGTTCTACGAGCAGTACTTC
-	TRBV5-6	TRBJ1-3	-	CASSLRVGVSGNTIYF	TGTGCCAGCAGCTTGAGGGTGGGAGTCTCTGGAAACACCATATATTTT
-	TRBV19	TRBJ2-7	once	CASSMGRGPSPYEQYF	TGTGCCAGTAGTATGGGCAGGGGCCCTTCACCGTACGAGCAGTACTTC
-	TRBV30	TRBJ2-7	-	CAWKGRNEQYF	TGTGCCTGGAAGGGGAGGAACGAGCAGTACTTC
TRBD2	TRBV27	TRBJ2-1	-	CASSLEGTSGSGQFF	TGTGCCAGCAGTTTGGAGGGGACTAGCGGGAGTGGGCAGTTCTTC
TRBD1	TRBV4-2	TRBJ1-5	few	CASSLTGGDGQPQHF	TGTGCCAGCAGCCTTACAGGGGGCGATGGGCAGCCCCAGCATTTT
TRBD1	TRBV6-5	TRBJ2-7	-	CASSTDRVRQYF	TGTGCCAGCAGTACTGACAGGGTCCGGCAGTACTTC
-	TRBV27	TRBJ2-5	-	CASSLEETQYF	TGTGCCAGCAGTTTAGAAGAGACCCAGTACTTC